This T cell receptor beta chain is drawn from a study of blood T cell repertoires in COVID-19. For the study at large: Researchers got acute and convalescent COVID-19 samples from the United States, Italy and Spain.

This CDR3 is built from 14 residues. The V end lost 8 bases, the J end lost 6 bases, and 20 bases lay between the germline ends. From germline, CDR1 is SGHTA and CDR2 FQGNSA. In the study's own analysis: Cell counts per sample came from amplifying reference gene primers. Sequencing used immunoSEQ multiplex PCR; TCRdb keeps in-frame clones, though not all of them. From that table come the V and J calls and clone size; the DNA was used to work out D and trimming. The table shows approximately 180,000 clones, with 70% to 90% occurring only once. V and J are TRBV7-2 and TRBJ2-7, with D tentatively TRBD2 (6 bases). Sequencing was carried out using peripheral blood. This TCR derives from a woman older than 75 with acute or convalescent COVID-19. The CDR3: CASDPVGGVGEQYF. CDR3 sequence (DNA): TGTGCCAGCGACCCCGTCGGGGGAGTAGGCGAGCAGTACTTC. The full variable domain, completed using reference TRBV7-2 and TRBJ2-7, is GAGVSQSPSNKVTEKGKDVELRCDPISGHTALYWYRQSLGQGLEFLIYFQGNSAPDKSGLPSDRFSAERTGGSVSTLTIQRTQQEDSAVYLCASDPVGGVGEQYFGPGTRLTVT.